The 5 T cell receptor beta chains presented below share a single source sample, sequenced in a study of blood T cell repertoires in COVID-19. Method: immunoSEQ multiplex PCR; TCRdb's copy keeps in-frame clones and lacks some. This sample has just under 150,000 clones, with about 80% found just once. Source material: peripheral blood. These receptors were taken from a human donor in a cohort sampled during active COVID-19.

V is TRBV7-8 and J is TRBJ1-5, with 7 bases that match TRBD1. Trimming took 5 bases from V and 5 from J; bases not matched to a gene: 9. The CDR3 is 15 residues long. The germline V gene encodes CDR1 SGHVS and CDR2 FQNEAQ. CDR3 coding DNA: TGTGCCAGCAGCACGGACAGGTTTAGGGATCAGCCCCAGCATTTT. Translating gives CASSTDRFRDQPQHF.

The chain has TRBV18 and TRBJ2-3, with 8 bases fitting TRBD2. V trimming: 4 bases; J trimming: 0 bases; junction bases outside the gene matches: 0. The CDR3 runs 14 residues. Germline CDR1 and CDR2: KGHSH and LQKENI. This CDR3 is CASSLAGSTDTQYF. The DNA for the CDR3 is TGTGCCAGCTCACTAGCGGGAAGCACAGATACGCAGTATTTT.

The table lists this clone with a few counts. The chain joins TRBV7-3 to TRBJ1-6, with D perhaps matching TRBD1 (6 bases). CDR3 length: 15 residues. Germline values: CDR1 SGHTA, CDR2 FQGTGA. Trimming left V 3 bases short and J 10 bases short, with 16 bases between. CDR3 sequence (DNA): TGTGCCAGCAGCTTCGCTACAGGGTGGGGATCACCCCTCCACTTT. Protein product: CASSFATGWGSPLHF.

The V and J genes are TRBV15 and TRBJ1-1, with D unclear. This CDR3 spans 14 amino acids. The V and J ends lost 0 bases and 1 base respectively, with 6 bases between them. Per the germline V gene, CDR1 is LNHNV and CDR2 is YYDKDF (reference sequence). The CDR3 DNA is TGTGCCACCAGCAGAGACAGAAGGAACACTGAAGCTTTCTTT. Translating it yields CATSRDRRNTEAFF.

V usage is TRBV6-5 and J usage is TRBJ1-6, with TRBD1 matching over 7 bases. Germline V gene sequence: CDR1 MNHEY, CDR2 SVGAGI. The CDR3 has 14 amino acids. V gave up 6 bases and J gave up 6 bases; unmatched junction bases: 5. The DNA of the CDR3 is TGTGCCAGCAGCTCCGACAGGGTTAATTCACCCCTCCACTTT. Translating gives CASSSDRVNSPLHF.